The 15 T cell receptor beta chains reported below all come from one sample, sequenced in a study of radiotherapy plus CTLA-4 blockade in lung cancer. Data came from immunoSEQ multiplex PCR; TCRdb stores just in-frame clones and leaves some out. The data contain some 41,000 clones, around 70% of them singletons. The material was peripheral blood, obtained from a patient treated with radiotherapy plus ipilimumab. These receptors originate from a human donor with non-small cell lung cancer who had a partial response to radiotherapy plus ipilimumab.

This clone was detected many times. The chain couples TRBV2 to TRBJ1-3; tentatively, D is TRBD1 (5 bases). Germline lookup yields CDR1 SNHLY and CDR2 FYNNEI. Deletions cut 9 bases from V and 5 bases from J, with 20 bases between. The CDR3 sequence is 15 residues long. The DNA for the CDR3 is TGTGCCAGTCAGGGTCTGCCTCTATCGCGAAACACCATATATTTT. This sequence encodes CASQGLPLSRNTIYF.

In nucleotides, the CDR3 is TGTGCCTGGAGTGTAATTATGAACACTGAAGCTTTCTTT. Its protein product is CAWSVIMNTEAFF. The chain employs TRBV30 and TRBJ1-1, with no clear D. V gave up 0 bases and J gave up 0 bases, with 5 bases separating them. Germline lookup yields CDR1 GTSNPN and CDR2 SVGIG (reference sequence). There are 13 residues in the CDR3.

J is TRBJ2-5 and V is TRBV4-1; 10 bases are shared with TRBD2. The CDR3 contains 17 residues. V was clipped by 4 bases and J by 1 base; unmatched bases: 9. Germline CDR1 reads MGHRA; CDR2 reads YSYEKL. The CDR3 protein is CASSPNPPSGSQETQYF. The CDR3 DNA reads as TGCGCCAGCAGCCCCAATCCCCCTAGCGGGAGCCAAGAGACCCAGTACTTC.

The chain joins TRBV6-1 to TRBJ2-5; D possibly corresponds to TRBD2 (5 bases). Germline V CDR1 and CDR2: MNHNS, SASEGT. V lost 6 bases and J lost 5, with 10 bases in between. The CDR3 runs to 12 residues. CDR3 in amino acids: CASRAGGETQYF. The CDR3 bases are TGTGCCAGCAGGGCGGGTGGGGAGACCCAGTACTTC.

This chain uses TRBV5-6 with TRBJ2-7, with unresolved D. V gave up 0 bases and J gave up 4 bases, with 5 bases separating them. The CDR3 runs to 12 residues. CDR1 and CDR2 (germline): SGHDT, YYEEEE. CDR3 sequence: CASSLARYEQYF. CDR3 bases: TGTGCCAGCAGCTTGGCGAGGTACGAGCAGTACTTC.

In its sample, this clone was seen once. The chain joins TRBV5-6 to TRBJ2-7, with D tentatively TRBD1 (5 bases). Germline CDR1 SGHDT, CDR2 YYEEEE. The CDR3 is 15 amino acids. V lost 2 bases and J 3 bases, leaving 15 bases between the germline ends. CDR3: CASSLSGASHYEQYF. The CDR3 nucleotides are TGTGCCAGCAGCTTAAGTGGGGCGTCCCACTACGAGCAGTACTTC.

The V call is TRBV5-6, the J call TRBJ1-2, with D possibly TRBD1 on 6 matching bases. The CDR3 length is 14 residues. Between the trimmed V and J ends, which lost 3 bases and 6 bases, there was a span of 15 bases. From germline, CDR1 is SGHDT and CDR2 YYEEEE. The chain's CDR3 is CASSSPLGGNGYTF. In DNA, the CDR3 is TGTGCCAGCAGCTCCCCCCTAGGGGGAAATGGCTACACCTTC.

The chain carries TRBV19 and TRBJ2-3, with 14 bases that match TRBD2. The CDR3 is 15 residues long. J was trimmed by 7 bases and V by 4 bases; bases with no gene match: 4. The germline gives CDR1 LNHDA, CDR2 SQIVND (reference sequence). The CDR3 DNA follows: TGTGCCAGTAGTAAGGGGACTAGCGGGGGCCATACGCAGTATTTT. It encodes CASSKGTSGGHTQYF.

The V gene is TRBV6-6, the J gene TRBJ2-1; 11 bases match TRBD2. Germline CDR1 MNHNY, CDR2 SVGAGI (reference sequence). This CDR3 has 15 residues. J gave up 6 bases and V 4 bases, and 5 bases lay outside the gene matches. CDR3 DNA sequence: TGTGCCAGCAGTTCCGGGACTAGCGGTCTCAATGAGCAGTTCTTC. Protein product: CASSSGTSGLNEQFF.

The CDR3 nucleotides are TGTGCCATCACTAGACAGTCATCAACTGAAGCTTTCTTT. Protein sequence: CAITRQSSTEAFF. This chain connects TRBV10-3 to TRBJ1-1, with D perhaps matching TRBD1 (5 bases). V shed 7 bases and J shed 5 bases, with 14 bases lying between them. This CDR3 is 13 amino acids long. Germline assignment: CDR1 ENHRY and CDR2 SYGVKD.

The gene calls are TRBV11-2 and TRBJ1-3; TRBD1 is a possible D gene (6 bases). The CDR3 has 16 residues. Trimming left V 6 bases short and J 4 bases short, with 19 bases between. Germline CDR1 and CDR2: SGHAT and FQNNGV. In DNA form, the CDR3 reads TGTGCCAGCAGTCCTACTATACAGGGTATCGGAAACACCATATATTTT. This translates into CASSPTIQGIGNTIYF.

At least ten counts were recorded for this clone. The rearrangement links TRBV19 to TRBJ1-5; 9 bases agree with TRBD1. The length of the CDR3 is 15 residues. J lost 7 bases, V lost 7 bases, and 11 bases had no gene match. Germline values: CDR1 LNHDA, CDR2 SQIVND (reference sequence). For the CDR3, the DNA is TGTGCCAGTACCTTCGCGGACAGGGGTGGACAGCCCCAGCATTTT. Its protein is CASTFADRGGQPQHF.

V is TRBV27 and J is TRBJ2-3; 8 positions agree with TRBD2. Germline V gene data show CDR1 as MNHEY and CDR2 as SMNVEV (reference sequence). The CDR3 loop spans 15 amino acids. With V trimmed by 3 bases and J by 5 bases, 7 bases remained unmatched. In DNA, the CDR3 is TGTGCCAGCAGTTTCGGTACTAGCGGATTAGATACGCAGTATTTT. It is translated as CASSFGTSGLDTQYF.

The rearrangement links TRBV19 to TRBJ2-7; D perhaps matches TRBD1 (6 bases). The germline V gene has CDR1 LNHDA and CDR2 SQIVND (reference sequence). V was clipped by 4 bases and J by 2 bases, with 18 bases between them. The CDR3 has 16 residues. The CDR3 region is CASSTTGLLPTYEQYF. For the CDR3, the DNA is TGTGCCAGTAGTACGACAGGTCTTCTACCTACCTACGAGCAGTACTTC.

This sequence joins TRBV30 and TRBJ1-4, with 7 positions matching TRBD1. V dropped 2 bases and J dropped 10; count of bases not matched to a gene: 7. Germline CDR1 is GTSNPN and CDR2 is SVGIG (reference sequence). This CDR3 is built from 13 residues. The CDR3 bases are TGTGCCTGGAGTTTTACAGGGGAGGCAAAACTGTTTTTT. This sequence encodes CAWSFTGEAKLFF.